Listed below are T cell receptor beta chains from one sample, sequenced in a study of cytomegalovirus exposure and HLA in healthy donors. The method was immunoSEQ multiplex PCR; TCRdb's version includes in-frame clones alone and lacks a portion of them. The sample has 150,000 to 200,000 clones, roughly 84% seen once; the top ten hold roughly 2.8%. Material for sequencing was PBMCs. These receptors all come from a woman in her fifties or sixties in good health and CMV-seropositive. Both conserved end residues are trimmed from each CDR3. Fields, in order: J gene, V gene, CDR3 protein.

TRBJ2-5 | TRBV6-6 | ATKPRGGQETQY
TRBJ1-1 | TRBV14 | ASSLQGKTEAF
TRBJ1-2 | TRBV21-1 | ASSSYSGNNGYT
TRBJ2-7 | TRBV6-5 | ASTGLAGGYEQY
TRBJ2-2 | TRBV4-1 | ASSQARGGTGTDTGELF
TRBJ1-1 | TRBV23-1 | ASSHTRGKNTEAF
TRBJ2-7 | TRBV5-1 | ASSLDIGGTSYEQY
TRBJ2-2 | TRBV4-3 | ASSQDPTRVGTGELF
TRBJ2-1 | TRBV19 | ASRSGRSGEYNEQF
TRBJ2-5 | TRBV27 | ASRARGVETQY
TRBJ2-3 | TRBV7-2 | ASSPTSGGLSTDTQY
TRBJ2-7 | TRBV7-6 | ASSSRGGEQY
TRBJ1-4 | TRBV6-6 | ASSEQGVKLF
TRBJ2-3 | TRBV7-7 | ASSYGLAGGADTQY
TRBJ2-5 | TRBV2 | ASSPQETQY
TRBJ1-1 | TRBV27 | ASSLRSWGVNTEAF
TRBJ2-3 | TRBV2 | ASNLAGGTDTQY
TRBJ2-1 | TRBV6-1 | ASNSGSFNEQF
TRBJ1-1 | TRBV7-8 | ASSSQGSGINTEAF
TRBJ1-5 | TRBV6-6 | ASSMGTTDSNQPQH
TRBJ2-7 | TRBV7-9 | ASSTGGGEYYEQY
TRBJ2-4 | TRBV30 | AWSVGTSGGSGNIQY
TRBJ1-5 | TRBV4-1 | ASSQGQGSNQPQH
TRBJ2-5 | TRBV7-2 | ASSGGTRSGTQY
TRBJ2-3 | TRBV12-5 | ASGLRSGSTLTDTQY
TRBJ2-3 | TRBV6-1 | ASSQPGTDTQY
TRBJ1-2 | TRBV6-1 | ASSESGGGNYGYT
TRBJ2-3 | TRBV6-4 | ASIRSGESTDTQY
TRBJ2-5 | TRBV29-1 | SSQRVLQETQY
TRBJ1-1 | TRBV19 | ASRPGQGKNTEAF
TRBJ1-6 | TRBV28 | ASSLDSSYNSPLH
TRBJ1-1 | TRBV25-1 | ASSGRTGTNTEAF
TRBJ1-5 | TRBV19 | ASTPPSSGRNQPQH
TRBJ1-4 | TRBV7-9 | ASRGTGGEKLF
TRBJ1-3 | TRBV6-5 | ASRRGTSGNTIY
TRBJ1-5 | TRBV19 | ASTLGPQGGNQPQH
TRBJ2-2 | TRBV11-3 | ASSNGGRTGELF
TRBJ1-4 | TRBV10-3 | AIRPDKGDEKLF
TRBJ1-1 | TRBV11-2 | ASSLSGGSTEAF
TRBJ1-3 | TRBV9 | ASSVDAGDHSGNTIY
TRBJ2-1 | TRBV7-3 | ASSLPSGMGNEQF
TRBJ2-7 | TRBV5-4 | ASSSTTGGDEQY
TRBJ1-3 | TRBV5-1 | ASSFTGPSGNTIY
TRBJ1-2 | TRBV15 | ATSRGQGDSWGYT
TRBJ1-5 | TRBV4-1 | ASSQERALTGIQPQH
TRBJ1-2 | TRBV27 | ASSFGQGVYGYT
TRBJ1-5 | TRBV6-5 | ASSSPREGDQPQH
TRBJ2-1 | TRBV19 | ASERPGLAGEGEQF
TRBJ2-5 | TRBV4-3 | ASSQGTSSGGTQETQY